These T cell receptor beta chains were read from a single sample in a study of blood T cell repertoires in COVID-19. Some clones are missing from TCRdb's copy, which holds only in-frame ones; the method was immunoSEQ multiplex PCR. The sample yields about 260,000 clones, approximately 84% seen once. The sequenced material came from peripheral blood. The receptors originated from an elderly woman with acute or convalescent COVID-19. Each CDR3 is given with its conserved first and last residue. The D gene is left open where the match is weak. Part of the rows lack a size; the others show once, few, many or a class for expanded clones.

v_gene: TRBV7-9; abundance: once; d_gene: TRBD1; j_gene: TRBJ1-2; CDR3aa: CATTGAYGYTF; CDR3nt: TGTGCCACGACAGGGGCGTATGGCTACACCTTC
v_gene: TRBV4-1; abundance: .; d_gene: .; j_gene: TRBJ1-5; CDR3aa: CASSQDRGQPQHF; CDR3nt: TGCGCCAGCAGCCAAGATCGAGGGCAGCCCCAGCATTTT
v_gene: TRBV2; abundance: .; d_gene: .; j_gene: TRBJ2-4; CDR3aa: CARGALGKNIQYF; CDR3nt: TGTGCCAGAGGGGCTCTCGGCAAAAACATTCAGTACTTC
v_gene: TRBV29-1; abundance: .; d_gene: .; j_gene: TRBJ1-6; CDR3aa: CSVEDHGLKTATSPLHF; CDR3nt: TGCAGCGTTGAAGATCATGGCCTAAAGACAGCTACGTCACCCCTCCACTTT
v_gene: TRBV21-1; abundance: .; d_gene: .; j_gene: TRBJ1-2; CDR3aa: CASSKVRLATGGYTF; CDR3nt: TGTGCCAGCAGCAAAGTGAGGTTGGCGACAGGGGGCTACACCTTC
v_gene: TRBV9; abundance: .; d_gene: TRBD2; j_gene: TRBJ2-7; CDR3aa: CASSPGLAGEGLYEQYF; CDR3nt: TGTGCCAGCAGCCCAGGACTAGCGGGAGAGGGATTATACGAGCAGTACTTC
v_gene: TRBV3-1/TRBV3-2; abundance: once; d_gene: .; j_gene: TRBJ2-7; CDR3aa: CASSQGSGTYEQYF; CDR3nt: TGTGCCAGCAGCCAAGGGTCCGGGACCTACGAGCAGTACTTC
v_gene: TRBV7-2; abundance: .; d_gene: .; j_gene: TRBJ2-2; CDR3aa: CASSLTEFTGELFF; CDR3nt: TGTGCCAGCAGCTTAACAGAGTTCACCGGGGAGCTGTTTTTT
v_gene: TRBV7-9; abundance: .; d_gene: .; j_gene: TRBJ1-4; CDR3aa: CASLSSGQGEKLFF; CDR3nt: TGTGCCAGCCTTTCTTCAGGGCAAGGGGAAAAACTGTTTTTT
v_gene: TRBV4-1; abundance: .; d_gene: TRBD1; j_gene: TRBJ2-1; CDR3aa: CASRQQGAAGNEQFF; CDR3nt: TGCGCCAGCAGACAACAGGGGGCCGCCGGTAATGAGCAGTTCTTC
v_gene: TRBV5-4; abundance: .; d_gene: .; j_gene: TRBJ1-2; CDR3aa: CASNLDRKINYGYTF; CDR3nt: TGTGCCAGCAACCTCGACAGGAAAATTAACTATGGCTACACCTTC
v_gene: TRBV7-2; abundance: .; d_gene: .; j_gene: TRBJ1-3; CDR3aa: CASSLTGSGNTIYF; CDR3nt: TGTGCCAGCAGCTTGACGGGCTCTGGAAACACCATATATTTT
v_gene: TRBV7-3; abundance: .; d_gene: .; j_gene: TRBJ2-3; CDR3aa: CASSLISADTQYF; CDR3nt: TGTGCCAGCAGCTTAATTAGCGCAGATACGCAGTATTTT
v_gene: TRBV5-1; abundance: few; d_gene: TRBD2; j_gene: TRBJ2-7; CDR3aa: CASSLAGYYEQYF; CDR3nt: TGCGCCAGCAGTTTAGCGGGATACTACGAGCAGTACTTC
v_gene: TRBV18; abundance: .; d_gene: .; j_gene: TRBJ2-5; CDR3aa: CASSPQMGGGAETQYF; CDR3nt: TGTGCCAGCTCACCACAGATGGGCGGGGGCGCGGAGACCCAGTACTTC
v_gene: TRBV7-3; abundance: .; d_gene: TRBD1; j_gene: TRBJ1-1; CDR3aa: CASSKQGITEAFF; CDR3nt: TGTGCCAGCAGCAAACAGGGGATCACTGAAGCTTTCTTT
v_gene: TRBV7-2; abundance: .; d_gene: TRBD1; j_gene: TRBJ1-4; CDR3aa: CASSRQGESNEKLFF; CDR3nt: TGTGCCAGCAGCAGACAGGGGGAGTCTAATGAAAAACTGTTTTTT
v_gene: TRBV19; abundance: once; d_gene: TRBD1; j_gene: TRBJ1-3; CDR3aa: CASSPTGQGTGNTIYF; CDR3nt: TGTGCCAGTAGCCCAACGGGACAGGGTACCGGAAACACCATATATTTT
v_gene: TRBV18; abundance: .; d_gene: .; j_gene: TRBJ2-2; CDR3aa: CASSPYTVTGELFF; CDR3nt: TGTGCCAGCTCACCATACACAGTCACCGGGGAGCTGTTTTTT
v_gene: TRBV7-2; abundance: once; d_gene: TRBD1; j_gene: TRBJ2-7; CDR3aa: CASSPRTGGSYEQYF; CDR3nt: TGTGCCAGCAGTCCCCGGACAGGGGGCTCCTACGAGCAGTACTTC
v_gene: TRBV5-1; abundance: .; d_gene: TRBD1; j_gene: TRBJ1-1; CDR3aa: CASSDRPGQGNTEAFF; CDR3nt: TGCGCCAGCAGCGACCGACCGGGACAGGGGAACACTGAAGCTTTCTTT
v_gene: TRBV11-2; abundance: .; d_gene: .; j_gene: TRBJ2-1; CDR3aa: CASSLVVDNEQFF; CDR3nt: TGTGCCAGCAGCTTAGTCGTCGACAATGAGCAGTTCTTC
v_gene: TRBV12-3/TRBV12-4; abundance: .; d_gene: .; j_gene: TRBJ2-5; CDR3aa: CASSPGETQYF; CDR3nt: TGTGCCAGCAGTCCAGGGGAGACCCAGTACTTC
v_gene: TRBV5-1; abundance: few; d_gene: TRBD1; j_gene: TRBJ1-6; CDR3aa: CASSFGTGERNSPLHF; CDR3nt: TGCGCCAGCAGCTTCGGGACAGGGGAACGTAATTCACCCCTCCACTTT
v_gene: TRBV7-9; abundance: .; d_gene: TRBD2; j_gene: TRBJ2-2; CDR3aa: CASSLDPSGRTTGELFF; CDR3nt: TGTGCCAGCAGCTTAGACCCTAGCGGGAGGACCACCGGGGAGCTGTTTTTT
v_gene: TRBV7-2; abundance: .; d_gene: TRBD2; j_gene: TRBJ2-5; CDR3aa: CASSLEGSGKVTQYF; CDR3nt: TGTGCCAGCAGCTTAGAGGGTAGCGGGAAAGTGACCCAGTACTTC
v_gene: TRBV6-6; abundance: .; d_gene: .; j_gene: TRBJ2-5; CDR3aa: CASSKPPREWETQYF; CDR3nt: TGTGCCAGCAGTAAGCCGCCTCGGGAGTGGGAGACCCAGTACTTC
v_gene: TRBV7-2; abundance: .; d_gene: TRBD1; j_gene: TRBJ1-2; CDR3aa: CASSSYGQGPYGYTF; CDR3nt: TGTGCCAGCAGCTCCTATGGACAGGGGCCCTATGGCTACACCTTC
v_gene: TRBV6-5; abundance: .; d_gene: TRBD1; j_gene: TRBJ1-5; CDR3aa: CASSGQSNQPQHF; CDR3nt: TGTGCCAGCTCGGGACAGAGTAATCAGCCCCAGCATTTT
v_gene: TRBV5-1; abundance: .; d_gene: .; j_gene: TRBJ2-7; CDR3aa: CASSLPRASSYEQYF; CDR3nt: TGCGCCAGCAGCTTGCCCAGGGCCTCCTCCTACGAGCAGTACTTC
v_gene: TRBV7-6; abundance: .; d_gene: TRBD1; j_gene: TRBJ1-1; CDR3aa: CASSSQGYTEAFF; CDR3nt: TGTGCCAGCAGCTCACAGGGGTACACTGAAGCTTTCTTT
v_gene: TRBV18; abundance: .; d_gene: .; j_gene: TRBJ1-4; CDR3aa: CASSHRAQGTEKLFF; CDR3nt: TGTGCCAGCTCACACAGGGCTCAGGGGACTGAAAAACTGTTTTTT
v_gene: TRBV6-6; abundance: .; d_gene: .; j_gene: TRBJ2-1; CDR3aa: CASRDTGSYNEQFF; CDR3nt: TGTGCCAGCAGGGACACAGGCTCCTACAATGAGCAGTTCTTC
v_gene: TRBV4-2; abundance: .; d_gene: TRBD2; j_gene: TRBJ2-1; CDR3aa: CASSLAGGSSYNEQFF; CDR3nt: TGTGCCAGCAGCCTAGCGGGGGGGAGCTCCTACAATGAGCAGTTCTTC
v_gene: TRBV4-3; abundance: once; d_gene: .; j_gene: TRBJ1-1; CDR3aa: CASSQVFSGSTEAFF; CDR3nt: TGCGCCAGCAGCCAAGTATTTTCAGGGTCCACTGAAGCTTTCTTT
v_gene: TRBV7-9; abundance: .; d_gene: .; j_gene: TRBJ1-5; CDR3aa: CASSRTGSPNQPQHF; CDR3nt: TGTGCCAGCAGCCGTACAGGGTCCCCCAATCAGCCCCAGCATTTT
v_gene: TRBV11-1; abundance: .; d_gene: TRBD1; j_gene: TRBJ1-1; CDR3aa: CASSIKQGATEAFF; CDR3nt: TGTGCCAGCAGCATTAAGCAGGGGGCCACTGAAGCTTTCTTT
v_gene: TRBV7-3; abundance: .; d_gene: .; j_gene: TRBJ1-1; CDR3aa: CASSGQRDTEAFF; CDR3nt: TGTGCCAGCAGCGGACAGAGGGACACTGAAGCTTTCTTT
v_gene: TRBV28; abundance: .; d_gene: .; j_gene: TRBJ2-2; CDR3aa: CASSLGHSTGELFF; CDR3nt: TGTGCCAGCAGTCTAGGACACAGCACCGGGGAGCTGTTTTTT
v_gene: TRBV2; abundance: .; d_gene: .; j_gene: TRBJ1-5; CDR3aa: CASSEGRNQPQHF; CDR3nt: TGTGCCAGCAGTGAAGGGAGAAATCAGCCCCAGCATTTT
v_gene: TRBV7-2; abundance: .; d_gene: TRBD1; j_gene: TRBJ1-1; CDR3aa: CASSYTPGGGTEAFF; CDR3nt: TGTGCCAGCAGCTATACCCCAGGGGGCGGCACTGAAGCTTTCTTT
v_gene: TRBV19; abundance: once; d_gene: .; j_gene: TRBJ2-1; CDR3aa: CASQAGQSYNEQFF; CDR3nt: TGTGCCAGTCAGGCAGGGCAGTCCTACAATGAGCAGTTCTTC
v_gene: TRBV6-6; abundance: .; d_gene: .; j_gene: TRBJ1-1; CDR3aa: CASSYVVNTEAFF; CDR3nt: TGTGCCAGCAGTTACGTCGTGAACACTGAAGCTTTCTTT
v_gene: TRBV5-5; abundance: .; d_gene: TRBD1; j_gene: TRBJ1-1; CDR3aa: CASSPLSGGQGGLVNTEAFF; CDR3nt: TGTGCCAGCAGCCCTCTTTCAGGGGGCCAAGGCGGGTTGGTGAACACTGAAGCTTTCTTT
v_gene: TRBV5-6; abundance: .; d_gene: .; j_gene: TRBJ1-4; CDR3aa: CASSLAPSATNEKLFF; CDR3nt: TGTGCCAGCAGCTTGGCTCCGTCTGCAACTAATGAAAAACTGTTTTTT
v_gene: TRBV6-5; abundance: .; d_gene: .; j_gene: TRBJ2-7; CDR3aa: CASSYAKGGSYEQYF; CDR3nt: TGTGCCAGCAGTTACGCGAAAGGGGGCTCCTACGAGCAGTACTTC
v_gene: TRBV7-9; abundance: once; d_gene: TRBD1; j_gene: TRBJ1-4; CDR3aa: CASSVQQGRLFF; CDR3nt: TGTGCCAGCAGCGTACAACAGGGGAGACTGTTTTTT
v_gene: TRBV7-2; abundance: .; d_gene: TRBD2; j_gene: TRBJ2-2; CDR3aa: CASSPRSGGYSGELFF; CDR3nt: TGTGCCAGCAGCCCTAGGAGCGGGGGTTACTCCGGGGAGCTGTTTTTT
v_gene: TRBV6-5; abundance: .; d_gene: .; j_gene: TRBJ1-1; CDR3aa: CASSYGAGMNTEAFF; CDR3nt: TGTGCCAGCAGTTACGGAGCAGGGATGAACACTGAAGCTTTCTTT
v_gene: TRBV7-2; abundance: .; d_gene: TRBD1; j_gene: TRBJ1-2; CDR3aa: CASSLGRGSGYTF; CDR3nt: TGTGCCAGCAGCTTAGGCAGGGGGTCTGGCTACACCTTC
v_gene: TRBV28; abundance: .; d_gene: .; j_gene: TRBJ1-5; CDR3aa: CASRRGYSNQPQHF; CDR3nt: TGTGCCAGCCGCAGGGGCTATAGCAATCAGCCCCAGCATTTT
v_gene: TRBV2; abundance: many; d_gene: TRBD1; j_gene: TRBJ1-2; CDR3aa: CASSPQTGGVYGYTF; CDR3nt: TGTGCCAGCAGTCCCCAGACAGGGGGCGTTTATGGCTACACCTTC
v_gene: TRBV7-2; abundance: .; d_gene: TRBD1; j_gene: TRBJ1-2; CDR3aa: CASSSTGQALTNSHYTF; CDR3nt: TGTGCCAGCAGCTCTACGGGACAGGCGCTAACAAATTCTCACTACACCTTC
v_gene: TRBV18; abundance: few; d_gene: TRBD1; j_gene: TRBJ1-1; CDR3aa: CASSLGQGNTEAFF; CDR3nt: TGTGCCAGCTCATTGGGACAGGGGAACACTGAAGCTTTCTTT
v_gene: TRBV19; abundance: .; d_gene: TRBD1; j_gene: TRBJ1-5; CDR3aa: CASSTRGQPDSNQPQHF; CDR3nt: TGTGCCAGTAGTACCCGGGGACAGCCAGATAGCAATCAGCCCCAGCATTTT
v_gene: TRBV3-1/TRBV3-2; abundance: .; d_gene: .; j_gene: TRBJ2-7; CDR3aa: CASSLGTLSSYEQYF; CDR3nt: TGTGCCAGCAGCCTTGGGACTCTCAGCTCCTACGAGCAGTACTTC
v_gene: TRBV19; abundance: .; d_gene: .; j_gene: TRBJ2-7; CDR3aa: CASSTGPQGEQYF; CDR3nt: TGTGCCAGTAGTACAGGGCCCCAGGGCGAGCAGTACTTC